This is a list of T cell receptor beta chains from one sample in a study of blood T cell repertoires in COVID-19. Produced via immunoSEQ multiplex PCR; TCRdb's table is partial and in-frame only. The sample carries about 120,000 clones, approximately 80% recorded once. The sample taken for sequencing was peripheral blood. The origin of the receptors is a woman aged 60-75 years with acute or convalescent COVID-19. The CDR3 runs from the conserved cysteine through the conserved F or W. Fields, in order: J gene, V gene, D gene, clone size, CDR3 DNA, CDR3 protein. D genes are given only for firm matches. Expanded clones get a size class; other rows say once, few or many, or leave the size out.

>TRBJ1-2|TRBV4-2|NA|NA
TGTGCCAGCAGCCAACACTACGCCAGAGGGGGGGCTATTGGTGGCTACACCTTC
CASSQHYARGGAIGGYTF
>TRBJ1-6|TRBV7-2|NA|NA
TGTGCCAGCAGCTTATATGCGGATTCACCCCTCCACTTT
CASSLYADSPLHF
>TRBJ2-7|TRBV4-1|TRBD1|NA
TGCGCCAGCAGCCACGCCGGGACAGGGTTCTACGAGCAGTACTTC
CASSHAGTGFYEQYF
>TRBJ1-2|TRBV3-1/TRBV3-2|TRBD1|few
TGTGCCAGCAGCCAGGGACAGGGCTATGGCTACACCTTC
CASSQGQGYGYTF
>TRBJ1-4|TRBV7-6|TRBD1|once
TGTGCCAGCAGCTTAGGGGACAGGGCTTCAGAAAAACTGTTTTTT
CASSLGDRASEKLFF
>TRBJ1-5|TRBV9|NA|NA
TGTGCCAGCAGCCCCGGGGGCGGGGGAGGTCAGCCCCAGCATTTT
CASSPGGGGGQPQHF
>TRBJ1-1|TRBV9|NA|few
TGTGCCAGCAGCGTAGGACAGGACAACACTGAAGCTTTCTTT
CASSVGQDNTEAFF
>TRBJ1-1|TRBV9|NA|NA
TGTGCCAGCAGGCAGGGACTTGAGGACACTGAAGCTTTCTTT
CASRQGLEDTEAFF
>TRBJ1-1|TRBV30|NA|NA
TGTGCCTGGAGTCCCGCCCCTATGAACACTGAAGCTTTCTTT
CAWSPAPMNTEAFF
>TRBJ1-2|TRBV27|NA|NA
TGTGCCAGCCGCCCAACTGGAGCTCGGAACTATGGCTACACCTTC
CASRPTGARNYGYTF
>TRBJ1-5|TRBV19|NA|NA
TGTGCCAGTAGTCAGGGTCCTGGTCAGCCCCAGCATTTT
CASSQGPGQPQHF
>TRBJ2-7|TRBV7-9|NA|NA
TGTGCCAGCAGCTTATTGTCTGGGCTCGGATTAGGCGAGCAGTACTTC
CASSLLSGLGLGEQYF
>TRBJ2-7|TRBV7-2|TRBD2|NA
TGTGCCAGCAGCACGCAAGCGGGGAGGAGCTCCTACGAGCAGTACTTC
CASSTQAGRSSYEQYF
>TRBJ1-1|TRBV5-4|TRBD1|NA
TGTGCCAGCAGCCAGGACAGGGACACTGAAGCTTTCTTT
CASSQDRDTEAFF
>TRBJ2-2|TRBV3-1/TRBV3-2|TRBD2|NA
TGTGCCAGCAGCCATCCGGGGGGGCCGGGAACCGGGGAGCTGTTTTTT
CASSHPGGPGTGELFF
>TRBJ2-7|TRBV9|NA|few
TGTGCCAGCAGCCACACGGGTACGGCAGACGAGCAGTACTTC
CASSHTGTADEQYF
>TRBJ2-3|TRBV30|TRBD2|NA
TGTGCCTGGAGCCGCCCCCGGGCGGGGGGGGCAGATACGCAGTATTTT
CAWSRPRAGGADTQYF
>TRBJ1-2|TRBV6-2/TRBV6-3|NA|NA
TGTGCCAGCAGTGGTCTATGGGGCTACACCTTC
CASSGLWGYTF
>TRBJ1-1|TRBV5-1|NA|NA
TGCGCCAGCAGCTTGGCCAGGTCCCGCATGAACACTGAAGCTTTCTTT
CASSLARSRMNTEAFF
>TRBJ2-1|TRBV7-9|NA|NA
TGTGCCAGCAGCTTGAGTTTAGATGAGCAGTTCTTC
CASSLSLDEQFF
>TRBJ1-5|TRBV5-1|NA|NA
TGCGCCAGCAGCTTGGCCTTGGGCCGGGAGCACCAGCCCCAGCATTTT
CASSLALGREHQPQHF
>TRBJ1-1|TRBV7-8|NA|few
TGTGCCAGCAGCTTAGGGACTGGGAACACTGAAGCTTTCTTT
CASSLGTGNTEAFF
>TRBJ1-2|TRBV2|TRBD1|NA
TGTGCCAGCAGAACCGGGACAGCTGTCTATGGCTACACCTTC
CASRTGTAVYGYTF
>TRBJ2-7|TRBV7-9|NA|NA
TGTGCCAGCAGCCCACCGCAAGCCATAAACTACGAGCAGTACTTC
CASSPPQAINYEQYF
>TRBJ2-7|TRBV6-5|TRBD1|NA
TGTGCCAGCAGTTATACAGGGGCTAGCTCCTACGAGCAGTACTTC
CASSYTGASSYEQYF
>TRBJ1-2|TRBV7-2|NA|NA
TGTGCCAGCAGCTTAGGCAGGGTCGTCGGCTACACCTTC
CASSLGRVVGYTF
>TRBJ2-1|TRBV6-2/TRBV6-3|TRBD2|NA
TGTGCCAGCAGCCGAAGACTAGCGGGGCCTTACAATGAGCAGTTCTTC
CASSRRLAGPYNEQFF
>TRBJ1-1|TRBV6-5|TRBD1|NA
TGTGCCAGCACCCGACAGGGACAGGGGAGCACTGAAGCTTTCTTT
CASTRQGQGSTEAFF
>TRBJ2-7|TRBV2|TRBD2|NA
TGTGCCAGCAGCCCCAGCGGGGGGACCTCCTACGAGCAGTACTTC
CASSPSGGTSYEQYF
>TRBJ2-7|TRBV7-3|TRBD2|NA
TGTGCCAGCAGCCCGTTATCTAGCGGGGGCTATATGTACTTC
CASSPLSSGGYMYF
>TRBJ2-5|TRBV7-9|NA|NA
TGTGCCAGCAGCCCGACGGGGGTCGAGGGGGAGACCCAGTACTTC
CASSPTGVEGETQYF
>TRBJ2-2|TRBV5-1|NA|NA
TGCGCCAGCAGCTTGGAACCCAGGGTGGTCGGGGAGCTGTTTTTT
CASSLEPRVVGELFF